This T cell receptor (beta chain) stems from a study of vaccination and CD4 T cells after COVID-19. Across the whole study: The authors used overlapping spike peptides from SARS-CoV-2, HCoV-NL63, HCoV-OC43 and HCoV-229E to stimulate cells. Study observations and caveats: Convalescent patients' clones that were vaccine-specific were spike mono-reactive in 304 of 307 cases.

Of note for this clonotype: Its matching antigen is unknown.

Cultured CD4+ T-cell DNA underwent Oncomine TCR Beta short-read sequencing. Researchers extracted genomic DNA from CD4+ T cells that had been cultured. TCRdb analysed the PCR reads with MiXCR anew, one entry per CDR3 protein. The sample has roughly 10,000 distinct CDR3 sequences, roughly 69% seen once. The CDR3 totals 16 residues. The germline gives CDR1 WNHNN, CDR2 SYGVQD (reference sequence). V shed 7 bases and J shed 4 bases, with 22 bases lying between them. Described treatment: approximately 9-day PBMC culture with coronavirus spike peptide pools or control peptides (ViraFEST assay). The TCR comes from a human donor who had recovered from COVID-19. V gene TRBV10-1 combines with J gene TRBJ1-1; no reliable D call. Material: CD4+ T cells from blood, cultured in vitro. The CDR3 protein is CASTPRGELLGTEAFF. The CDR3 DNA sequence: TGCGCCAGCACCCCCCGCGGGGAGCTTTTGGGCACTGAAGCTTTCTTT.